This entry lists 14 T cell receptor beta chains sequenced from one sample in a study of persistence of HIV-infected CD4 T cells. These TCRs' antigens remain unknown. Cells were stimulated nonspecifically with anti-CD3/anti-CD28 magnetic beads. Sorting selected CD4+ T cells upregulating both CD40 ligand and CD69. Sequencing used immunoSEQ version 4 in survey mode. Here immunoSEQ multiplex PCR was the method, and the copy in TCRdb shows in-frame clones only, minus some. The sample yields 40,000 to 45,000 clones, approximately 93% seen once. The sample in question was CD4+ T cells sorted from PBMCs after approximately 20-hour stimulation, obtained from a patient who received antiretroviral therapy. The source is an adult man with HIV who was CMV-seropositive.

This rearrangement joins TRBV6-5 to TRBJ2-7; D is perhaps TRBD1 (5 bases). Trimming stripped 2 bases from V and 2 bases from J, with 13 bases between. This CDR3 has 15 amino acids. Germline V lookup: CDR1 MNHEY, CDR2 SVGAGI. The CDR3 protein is CASSYKGPPPYEQYF. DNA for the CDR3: TGTGCCAGCAGTTACAAGGGGCCCCCCCCCTACGAGCAGTACTTC.

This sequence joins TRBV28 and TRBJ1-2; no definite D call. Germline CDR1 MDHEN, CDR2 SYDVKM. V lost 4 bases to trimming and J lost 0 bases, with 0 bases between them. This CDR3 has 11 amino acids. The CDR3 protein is CASSSNYGYTF. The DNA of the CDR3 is TGTGCCAGCAGTTCTAACTATGGCTACACCTTC.

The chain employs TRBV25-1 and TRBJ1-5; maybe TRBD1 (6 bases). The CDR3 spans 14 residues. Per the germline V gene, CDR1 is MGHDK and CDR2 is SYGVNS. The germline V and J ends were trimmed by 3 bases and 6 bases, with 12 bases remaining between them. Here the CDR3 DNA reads TGTGCCAGCAGTGATCGAGGCAGGGGTCAGCCCCAGCATTTT. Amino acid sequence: CASSDRGRGQPQHF.

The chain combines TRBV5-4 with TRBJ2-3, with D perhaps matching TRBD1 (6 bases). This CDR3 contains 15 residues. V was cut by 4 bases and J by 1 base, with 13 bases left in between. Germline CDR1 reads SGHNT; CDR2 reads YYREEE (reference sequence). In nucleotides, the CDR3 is TGTGCCAGCAGCCTCGATCGACAGGGCACAGATACGCAGTATTTT. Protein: CASSLDRQGTDTQYF. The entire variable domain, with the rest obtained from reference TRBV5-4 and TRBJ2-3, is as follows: ETGVTQSPTHLIKTRGQQVTLRCSSQSGHNTVSWYQQALGQGPQFIFQYYREEENGRGNFPPRFSGLQFPNYSSELNVNALELDDSALYLCASSLDRQGTDTQYFGPGTRLTVL.

The CDR3 coding sequence is TGTGCCAGCAGCTTAGTGCTGGGGTTAATGTCCTACGAGCAGTACTTC. Translated: CASSLVLGLMSYEQYF. The chain employs TRBV7-9 and TRBJ2-7, with D hard to call. This CDR3 contains 16 residues. V lost 1 base, J lost 1 base, and 14 bases lay in between. Germline loops: CDR1 SEHNR, CDR2 FQNEAQ (reference sequence).

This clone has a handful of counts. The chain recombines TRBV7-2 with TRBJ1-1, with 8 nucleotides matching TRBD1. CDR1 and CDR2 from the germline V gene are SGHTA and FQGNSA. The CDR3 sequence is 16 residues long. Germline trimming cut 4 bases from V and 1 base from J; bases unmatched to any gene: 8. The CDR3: CASSSQPGQENTEAFF. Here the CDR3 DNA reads TGTGCCAGCAGCTCTCAACCGGGACAGGAGAACACTGAAGCTTTCTTT. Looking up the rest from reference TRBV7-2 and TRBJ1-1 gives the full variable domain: GAGVSQSPSNKVTEKGKDVELRCDPISGHTALYWYRQSLGQGLEFLIYFQGNSAPDKSGLPSDRFSAERTGGSVSTLTIQRTQQEDSAVYLCASSSQPGQENTEAFFGQGTRLTVV.

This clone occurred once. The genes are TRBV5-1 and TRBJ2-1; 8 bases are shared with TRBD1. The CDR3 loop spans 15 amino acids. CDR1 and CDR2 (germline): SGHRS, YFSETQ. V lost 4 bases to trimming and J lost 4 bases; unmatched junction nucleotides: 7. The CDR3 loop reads CASSNGQGVYNEQFF. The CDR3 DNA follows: TGCGCCAGCAGCAACGGACAGGGAGTTTACAATGAGCAGTTCTTC.

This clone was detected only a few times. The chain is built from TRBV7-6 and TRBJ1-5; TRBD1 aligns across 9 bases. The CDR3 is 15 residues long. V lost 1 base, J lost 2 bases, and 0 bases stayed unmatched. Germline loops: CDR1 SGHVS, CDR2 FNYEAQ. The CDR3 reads CASSLGTGGNQPQHF. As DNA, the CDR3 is TGTGCCAGCAGCTTAGGGACAGGGGGCAATCAGCCCCAGCATTTT.

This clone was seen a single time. The CDR3 sequence: CAWNLAGEFEQYF. The CDR3 nucleotides are TGTGCCTGGAACCTAGCGGGGGAGTTCGAGCAGTACTTC. This chain joins TRBV30 and TRBJ2-7, with 10 bases identical to TRBD2. The CDR3 runs 13 residues. Germline values: CDR1 GTSNPN, CDR2 SVGIG (reference sequence). V lost 4 bases to trimming and J lost 6 bases; unmatched junction nucleotides: 6.

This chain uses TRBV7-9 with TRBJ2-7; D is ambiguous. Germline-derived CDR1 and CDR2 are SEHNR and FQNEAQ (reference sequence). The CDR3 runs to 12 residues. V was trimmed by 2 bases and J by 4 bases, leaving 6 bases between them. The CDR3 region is CASSLPLYEQYF. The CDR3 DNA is TGTGCCAGCAGCTTACCGTTATACGAGCAGTACTTC.

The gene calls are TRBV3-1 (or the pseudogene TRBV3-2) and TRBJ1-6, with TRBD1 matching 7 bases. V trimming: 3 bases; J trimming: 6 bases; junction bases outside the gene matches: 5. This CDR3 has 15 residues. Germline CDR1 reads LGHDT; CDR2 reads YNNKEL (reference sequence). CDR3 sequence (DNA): TGTGCCAGCAGCCATCAGGGGGTTGGTAATTCACCCCTCCACTTT. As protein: CASSHQGVGNSPLHF.

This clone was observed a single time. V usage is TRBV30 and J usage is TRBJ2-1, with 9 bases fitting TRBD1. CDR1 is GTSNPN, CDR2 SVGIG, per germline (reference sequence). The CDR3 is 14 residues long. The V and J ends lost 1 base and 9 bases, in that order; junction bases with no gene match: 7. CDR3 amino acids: CAWSGSQGAVEQFF. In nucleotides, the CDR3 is TGTGCCTGGAGTGGTTCACAGGGGGCGGTTGAGCAGTTCTTC.

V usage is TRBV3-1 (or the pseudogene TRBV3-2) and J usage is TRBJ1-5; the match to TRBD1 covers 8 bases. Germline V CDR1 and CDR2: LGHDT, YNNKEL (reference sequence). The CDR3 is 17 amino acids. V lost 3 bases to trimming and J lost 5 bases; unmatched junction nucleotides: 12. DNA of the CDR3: TGTGCCAGCAGCCATGGGTGGGGACAGGAATTCGATCAGCCCCAGCATTTT. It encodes CASSHGWGQEFDQPQHF.

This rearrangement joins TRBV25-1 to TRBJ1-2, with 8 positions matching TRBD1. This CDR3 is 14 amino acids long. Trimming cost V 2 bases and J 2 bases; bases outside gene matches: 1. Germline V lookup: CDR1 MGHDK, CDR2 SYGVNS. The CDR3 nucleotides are TGTGCCAGCAGTGAAACAGGGGGAAACTATGGCTACACCTTC. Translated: CASSETGGNYGYTF.